This TCR beta chain was obtained from a study of response to subunit inactivated influenza vaccine (dated by TCRdb to the late 2010s). Looking at the study overall: Deep quantitative profiling of the T cell receptor repertoire was used in the study to follow responses to a trivalent subunit inactivated influenza vaccine.

As to this clonotype: Its antigen is still unknown. No base qualities exist here, and no much larger clone lies one base off it.

The method was RT-PCR. TCRdb names Illumina HiSeq 2500 as the instrument used. TCRdb trimmed public reads at Q25 via fastp, called clones via MiXCR and kept in-frame beta chains. Each entry merges the rows of one CDR3 protein and shows their most common DNA and genes. The sample table shows 550,000 to 800,000 distinct CDR3 sequences, and approximately 14% are seen once. The ten largest account for around 10% of the sample. General conclusions and limits of the study: It was suggested by the authors that each seasonal influenza vaccination may recruit only a limited number of new T cells.

The germline V gene specifies SQVTM as CDR1 and ANQGSEA as CDR2. V and J lose 3 bases and 3 bases, and a span of 8 bases separates them. Counted from cysteine to phenylalanine, this CDR3 has 12 amino acids. Only CDR3 DNA remains: 36 bases, in frame from the first base. The source material was PBMCs from blood, sampled about 12 days after vaccination. This clonotype originated in a man between 45 and 60 years old who received an inactivated influenza vaccine. Donor details come from another sample of the same person, matched by shared clones. This chain joins TRBV29-1 to TRBJ1-2, with no confident D gene call. The CDR3 in this case is CSVEDGYYGYTF. The DNA reads TGCAGCGTTGAGGACGGCTACTATGGCTACACCTTC.